The 21 T cell receptor beta chains in this list originate from one sample, sequenced in a study of blood T cell repertoires in COVID-19. Clones were read by immunoSEQ multiplex PCR, and TCRdb kept only the in-frame ones, dropping some. The sample lists roughly 80,000 clones; roughly 89% were seen once. The specimen was peripheral blood. The receptor set was obtained from a woman of 80 years or more with active or convalescent COVID-19.

The V gene is TRBV28, the J gene TRBJ2-7; D not resolved. The CDR3 is 12 amino acids. V was shortened by 6 bases and J by 5 bases, with 11 bases between the two germline ends. Germline CDR1 reads MDHEN; CDR2 reads SYDVKM. The DNA of the CDR3 is TGTGCCAGCAGACGCGATCGTAACGAGCAGTACTTC. This gives the protein CASRRDRNEQYF. Full variable domain (missing parts from reference TRBV28 and TRBJ2-7): DVKVTQSSRYLVKRTGEKVFLECVQDMDHENMFWYRQDPGLGLRLIYFSYDVKMKEKGDIPEGYSVSREKKERFSLILESASTNQTSMYLCASRRDRNEQYFGPGTRLTVT.

The genes are TRBV28 and TRBJ1-3, with D maybe TRBD1 (6 bases). From germline, CDR1 is MDHEN and CDR2 SYDVKM. The CDR3 contains 16 residues. Trimming took off 4 bases at V and 4 bases at J, with 17 bases between the two ends. CDR3 amino acids: CASSSPATGNGNTIYF. The CDR3 DNA is TGTGCCAGCAGTTCCCCAGCCACAGGGAACGGAAACACCATATATTTT.

The J gene is TRBJ2-1, the V gene TRBV10-2; 9 bases agree with TRBD1. This CDR3 contains 15 residues. The germline V gene has CDR1 WSHSY and CDR2 SAAADI. J gave up 1 base and V 6 bases, and 4 bases lay outside the gene matches. CDR3 in amino acids: CASSPGTGSYNEQFF. The CDR3 nucleotides are TGCGCCAGCAGCCCCGGGACAGGGTCCTACAATGAGCAGTTCTTC.

CDR3 loop: CASRDRDRVIYEQYF. Here the CDR3 DNA reads TGTGCCAGCAGAGACCGGGACAGGGTTATCTACGAGCAGTACTTC. The chain employs TRBV11-2 and TRBJ2-7; TRBD1 aligns across 9 bases. The germline CDR1 and CDR2 sequences are SGHAT and FQNNGV. CDR3 length: 15 amino acids. J lost 3 bases, V lost 6 bases, and 9 bases had no gene match. The full variable domain, its missing parts supplied by reference TRBV11-2 and TRBJ2-7, is EAGVAQSPRYKIIEKRQSVAFWCNPISGHATLYWYQQILGQGPKLLIQFQNNGVVDDSQLPKDRFSAERLKGVDSTLKIQPAKLEDSAVYLCASRDRDRVIYEQYFGPGTRLTVT.

The rearrangement uses TRBV10-3 and TRBJ1-4; a possible D gene is TRBD1 (5 bases). CDR1 and CDR2 (germline): ENHRY, SYGVKD. V dropped 5 bases and J dropped 7 bases, with 8 bases sitting between them. This CDR3 has 12 amino acids. CDR3 loop: CAISSRAEKLFF. The CDR3 DNA sequence: TGTGCCATCAGTTCCAGGGCTGAAAAACTGTTTTTT.

CDR3 in DNA: TGCGCCAGCAGCCCCGGGACAGGATCCTACGAGCAGTACTTC. It yields the protein CASSPGTGSYEQYF. The rearrangement links TRBV5-1 to TRBJ2-7; 8 nucleotides align to TRBD1. CDR1 and CDR2 (germline): SGHRS, YFSETQ. The CDR3 consists of 14 residues. V was pared by 4 bases and J by 1 base, with 4 bases of the junction left unmatched.

This clone came up a few times. The chain recombines TRBV3-1 (or the pseudogene TRBV3-2) with TRBJ1-1, with D tentatively TRBD1 (5 bases). Germline values: CDR1 LGHDT, CDR2 YNNKEL (reference sequence). The CDR3 loop spans 16 amino acids. The V and J ends lost 0 bases and 1 base respectively, with 12 bases between them. The CDR3, as DNA: TGTGCCAGCAGCCAAGATAGCGGACATCGGAACACTGAAGCTTTCTTT. Translation: CASSQDSGHRNTEAFF.

The table lists this clone with a count of one. The genes are TRBV12-3 or TRBV12-4 and TRBJ2-7; 9 bases are a match to TRBD1. The CDR3 is 13 amino acids. The V gene end was trimmed by 6 bases and the J gene end by 5 bases; junction bases not matched to a gene: 5. CDR3 residues: CASRLTGGDEQYF. CDR3 in DNA: TGTGCCAGCAGATTGACAGGGGGTGACGAGCAGTACTTC.

The chain uses TRBV7-3 and TRBJ1-2, with D uncertain. Germline loops: CDR1 SGHTA, CDR2 FQGTGA. With 1 base removed from V and 4 bases from J, the gap between germline ends came to 7 bases. This CDR3 contains 13 residues. The CDR3 DNA follows: TGTGCCAGCAGCTTAATTGCCGGCTATGGCTACACCTTC. The encoded protein is CASSLIAGYGYTF. The full variable domain, completed using reference TRBV7-3 and TRBJ1-2, is GAGVSQTPSNKVTEKGKYVELRCDPISGHTALYWYRQSLGQGPEFLIYFQGTGAADDSGLPNDRFFAVRPEGSVSTLKIQRTERGDSAVYLCASSLIAGYGYTFGSGTRLTVV.

CDR3 residues: CASSPPGLAGGVYNEQFF. CDR3 coding DNA: TGTGCCAGCAGCCCTCCGGGACTAGCGGGAGGGGTATACAATGAGCAGTTCTTC. This chain joins TRBV7-2 and TRBJ2-1, with 16 bases that match TRBD2. Germline CDR1 reads SGHTA; CDR2 reads FQGNSA. The ends lost 5 bases at V and 4 bases at J; junction bases unmatched: 8. CDR3 length: 18 residues.

This clone occurred a few times. The chain couples TRBV6-2 or TRBV6-3 to TRBJ1-2; D not certain. This CDR3 is built from 13 residues. The germline V gene encodes CDR1 MNHEY and CDR2 SVGEGT. V was shortened by 6 bases and J by 4 bases, with 12 bases between the two germline ends. DNA of the CDR3: TGTGCCAGCAGCGATGCCTACAGCTATGGCTACACCTTC. Translating gives CASSDAYSYGYTF.

In DNA, the CDR3 is TGTGCCAGCAGCAAACTATTCCCAGGGGGTTCTTATGGCTACACCTTC. This codes for CASSKLFPGGSYGYTF. This chain uses TRBV3-1 (or the pseudogene TRBV3-2) with TRBJ1-2, with 7 bases lining up with TRBD1. Looked up from germline, CDR1 is LGHDT and CDR2 is YNNKEL (reference sequence). This CDR3 is 16 amino acids long. V trimming: 5 bases; J trimming: 5 bases; junction bases outside the gene matches: 14.

This clone was seen a single time. The V call is TRBV12-3 or TRBV12-4, the J call TRBJ2-7, with a possible D match to TRBD1 (5 bases). The CDR3 has 13 amino acids. Trimming removed 7 bases at V and 1 base at J, with 11 bases between. The chain's CDR3 is CASTKGMSYEQYF. The CDR3 nucleotides are TGTGCCAGCACCAAGGGGATGTCCTACGAGCAGTACTTC.

CDR3: CASSLTSAAAGTQYF. DNA for the CDR3: TGCGCCAGCAGCTTGACTAGCGCCGCCGCGGGGACCCAGTACTTC. The chain carries TRBV5-1 and TRBJ2-5, with 7 bases lining up with TRBD2. CDR1 is SGHRS and CDR2 is YFSETQ in the germline V gene. The CDR3 runs 15 residues. V gave up 1 base and J gave up 7 bases; unmatched junction bases: 10. The full variable domain, with the rest looked up from reference TRBV5-1 and TRBJ2-5, is KAGVTQTPRYLIKTRGQQVTLSCSPISGHRSVSWYQQTPGQGLQFLFEYFSETQRNKGNFPGRFSGRQFSNSRSEMNVSTLELGDSALYLCASSLTSAAAGTQYFGPGTRLLVL.

CDR3 region: CASSFGYGDTQYF. The DNA of the CDR3 is TGTGCCAGCAGCTTTGGGTACGGGGATACGCAGTATTTT. This chain uses TRBV5-4 with TRBJ2-3; D remains unclear. With 2 bases removed from V and 6 bases from J, the gap between germline ends came to 10 bases. Germline values: CDR1 SGHNT, CDR2 YYREEE (reference sequence). There are 13 residues in the CDR3.

This clone was found once. J is TRBJ1-1 and V is TRBV5-1, with 10 bases matching TRBD1. CDR1 and CDR2 (germline): SGHRS, YFSETQ. This CDR3 has 14 amino acids. The V gene end was trimmed by 0 bases and the J gene end by 10 bases; junction bases not matched to a gene: 6. As DNA, the CDR3 is TGCGCCAGCAGCTTGGGACCAAGACAGGGGGCAGCTTTCTTT. This encodes CASSLGPRQGAAFF.

The chain joins TRBV14 to TRBJ1-6, with 9 positions matching TRBD1. The germline V gene has CDR1 SGHDN and CDR2 FVKESK. This CDR3 region has 17 residues. V lost 2 bases to trimming and J lost 4 bases; unmatched junction nucleotides: 6. The CDR3 nucleotides are TGTGCCAGCAGCCAACCACAGGGGGCCCTATATAATTCACCCCTCCACTTT. This translates into CASSQPQGALYNSPLHF.

V and J are TRBV3-1 (or the pseudogene TRBV3-2) and TRBJ2-7; TRBD2 matches at 9 bases. V dropped 4 bases and J dropped 2; count of bases not matched to a gene: 12. The germline V gene encodes CDR1 LGHDT and CDR2 YNNKEL (reference sequence). CDR3 length: 17 amino acids. CDR3 sequence: CASSLPFATSGAYEQYF. For the CDR3, the DNA is TGTGCCAGCAGCCTCCCCTTCGCGACTAGCGGCGCCTACGAGCAGTACTTC.

The CDR3 DNA follows: TGCACCAGCAGCCAAGGGAAGACTAGCGGCAATGAGCAGTTCTTC. This encodes CTSSQGKTSGNEQFF. The gene calls are TRBV1 and TRBJ2-1; the tabulated D call, TRBD2, remains unverified against the DNA. TRBV1 is a documented pseudogene. The CDR3 spans 15 residues.

This clone was observed a few times. The chain joins TRBV2 to TRBJ2-5, with 7 nucleotides matching TRBD2. The V segment lost 7 bases and the J segment 1 base; nucleotides outside the gene matches: 9. The CDR3 length is 15 residues. Germline assignment: CDR1 SNHLY and CDR2 FYNNEI. CDR3 in DNA: TGTGCCAGCATGCGCAACGGGGGGTCCCAAGAGACCCAGTACTTC. Translating gives CASMRNGGSQETQYF. Variable domain in full (rest from reference TRBV2 and TRBJ2-5): EPEVTQTPSHQVTQMGQEVILRCVPISNHLYFYWYRQILGQKVEFLVSFYNNEISEKSEIFDDQFSVERPDGSNFTLKIRSTKLEDSAMYFCASMRNGGSQETQYFGPGTRLLVL.

The chain joins TRBV7-8 to TRBJ2-7, with D uncertain. Germline assignment: CDR1 SGHVS and CDR2 FQNEAQ. This CDR3 region has 15 residues. Trimming removed 1 base at V and 9 bases at J, with 19 bases between. Written as DNA, the CDR3 is TGTGCCAGCAGCTTAGATTCTGGGCCTCTTGGTCGGCAGTACTTC. Protein sequence: CASSLDSGPLGRQYF.